The 32 T cell receptor beta chains below were found in one sample sequenced in a study of shared clonotypes between healthy human individuals. The assay was immunoSEQ multiplex PCR, and TCRdb's table has in-frame clones only and misses some. The sample contains roughly 1.4 million clones, roughly 98.5% of which appear only once. Sequenced input: naive CD4+ T cells sorted from blood. Indicated subset: CD45RA+ positively selected. These receptors all stem from a man aged 25-45 years in good health.

The chain links TRBV5-1 to TRBJ2-1; weak D call: TRBD2 (5 bases). The germline V gene has CDR1 SGHRS and CDR2 YFSETQ. The CDR3 sequence is 21 residues long. Trimming took 0 bases from V and 0 from J, leaving 25 bases between them. The CDR3 loop is CASSLGLGGRPRLISYNEQFF. Written as DNA, the CDR3 is TGCGCCAGCAGCTTGGGGTTGGGCGGGCGCCCTCGCCTTATCTCCTACAATGAGCAGTTCTTC.

Note on this clone: This specimen includes other DNA sequences encoding the same CDR3. The V gene is TRBV19, the J gene TRBJ2-3; D not certain. Germline V gene data show CDR1 as LNHDA and CDR2 as SQIVND (reference sequence). The germline V and J ends were trimmed by 4 bases and 2 bases, with 10 bases remaining between them. This CDR3 contains 14 residues. CDR3 in amino acids: CASSRGGTTDTQYF. The CDR3, as DNA: TGTGCCAGTAGTAGAGGCGGCACCACAGATACGCAGTATTTT.

The count of this clone is one. The chain recombines TRBV18 with TRBJ1-5; no firm D call. This CDR3 has 13 residues. The germline CDR1 and CDR2 sequences are KGHSH and LQKENI. The V gene lost 6 bases and the J gene lost 3 bases, with 9 bases spanning the gap. The CDR3 sequence is CASSDRDNQPQHF. For the CDR3, the DNA is TGTGCCAGCTCGGACCGGGACAATCAGCCCCAGCATTTT.

V usage is TRBV15 and J usage is TRBJ2-5, with D maybe TRBD2 (5 bases). Germline values: CDR1 LNHNV, CDR2 YYDKDF (reference sequence). This CDR3 has 18 residues. V lost 1 base and J 5 bases, leaving 23 bases between the germline ends. CDR3: CATSRAPRVAGLPETQYF. For the CDR3, the DNA is TGTGCCACCAGCAGAGCGCCGAGGGTTGCGGGTCTCCCGGAGACCCAGTACTTC.

J is TRBJ1-3 and V is TRBV30; unclear D gene. Germline CDR1 and CDR2: GTSNPN and SVGIG (reference sequence). V was cut by 1 base and J by 2 bases, with 12 bases left in between. The CDR3 loop spans 15 amino acids. The CDR3 nucleotides are TGTGCCTGGAGTGCTCTAGTGGGCCCTGGAAACACCATATATTTT. It is translated as CAWSALVGPGNTIYF.

The V and J genes are TRBV20-1 and TRBJ1-5; D is uncertain. Between the trimmed V and J ends, which lost 6 bases and 9 bases, there was a span of 12 bases. CDR1 and CDR2 (germline): DFQATT, SNEGSKA (reference sequence). This CDR3 comprises 11 residues. CDR3 DNA sequence: TGCAGTGCCCGGCGGATAGGGCCCCAGCATTTT. This encodes CSARRIGPQHF.

About this clone itself: Its ends do not fully match the called genes, so a read error is possible. V gene TRBV9 combines with J gene TRBJ1-4; D gene uncertain. The length of the CDR3 is 14 residues. Germline V gives CDR1 SGDLS, CDR2 YYNGEE. CDR3 region: CASSAQMSNVKLFF. In DNA, the CDR3 is TGTGCCAGCAGCGCACAGATGTCTAATGTAAAACTGTTTTTT.

This clone occurred once. This chain uses TRBV5-4 with TRBJ1-4; 9 nucleotides line up with TRBD1. CDR1 SGHNT and CDR2 YYREEE come from the germline V gene (reference sequence). The CDR3 extends over 15 amino acids. The V gene end was trimmed by 4 bases and the J gene end by 6 bases; junction bases not matched to a gene: 7. The CDR3 spells CASSLKQGAHEKLFF. The CDR3 DNA is TGTGCCAGCAGCCTGAAACAGGGGGCGCATGAAAAACTGTTTTTT.

This clone has a single count. The chain uses TRBV18 and TRBJ2-1; 9 nucleotides line up with TRBD1. The CDR3 sequence is 15 residues long. The ends lost 6 bases at V and 0 bases at J; junction bases unmatched: 3. The V gene's germline CDR1 is KGHSH and CDR2 LQKENI. The CDR3 region is CASSGQGPSYNEQFF. The CDR3 DNA reads as TGTGCCAGCTCGGGACAGGGTCCCTCCTACAATGAGCAGTTCTTC.

The rearrangement joins TRBV2 to TRBJ1-2, with 8 bases matching TRBD1. The CDR3 is 13 residues long. J gave up 3 bases and V 5 bases, and 2 bases lay outside the gene matches. The germline V gene has CDR1 SNHLY and CDR2 FYNNEI. The CDR3 loop is CASSKGQDYGYTF. In nucleotides, the CDR3 is TGTGCCAGCAGTAAGGGACAGGACTATGGCTACACCTTC.

CDR3 bases: TGTGCCAGCACTAGGACAGGGAATTCCTACGAGCAGTACTTC. It translates to CASTRTGNSYEQYF. This sequence joins TRBV6-1 and TRBJ2-7; 8 bases line up with TRBD1. The CDR3 is made up of 14 amino acids. Germline lookup yields CDR1 MNHNS and CDR2 SASEGT. The V gene end was trimmed by 7 bases and the J gene end by 1 base; junction bases not matched to a gene: 6.

V gene TRBV9 combines with J gene TRBJ2-2; 7 nucleotides align to TRBD2. V lost 0 bases and J lost 2; bases outside the gene matches: 1. Per germline, CDR1 SGDLS and CDR2 YYNGEE. There are 15 residues in the CDR3. CDR3 DNA sequence: TGTGCCAGCAGCGTAGTGGGACTAAACACCGGGGAGCTGTTTTTT. It yields the protein CASSVVGLNTGELFF.

V and J are TRBV12-5 and TRBJ1-1; D not certain. Germline values: CDR1 LGHNT, CDR2 FRNRAP. The V end was cut by 7 bases, the J end by 1 base, with 10 bases between. This CDR3 spans 13 amino acids. CDR3: CASALDWNTEAFF. CDR3 DNA: TGTGCTAGTGCCTTGGATTGGAACACTGAAGCTTTCTTT. Filled out from reference TRBV12-5 and TRBJ1-1, the complete variable domain reads DARVTQTPRHKVTEMGQEVTMRCQPILGHNTVFWYRQTMMQGLELLAYFRNRAPLDDSGMPKDRFSAEMPDATLATLKIQPSEPRDSAVYFCASALDWNTEAFFGQGTRLTVV.

The chain recombines TRBV5-1 with TRBJ1-1; D remains unclear. Germline values: CDR1 SGHRS, CDR2 YFSETQ. V lost 0 bases to trimming and J lost 3 bases, with 6 bases between them. The CDR3 is 13 residues long. CDR3 coding DNA: TGCGCCAGCAGCTTGGCCAGCGACACTGAAGCTTTCTTT. Protein: CASSLASDTEAFF.

The rearrangement uses TRBV18 and TRBJ2-5; D call uncertain. Per germline, CDR1 KGHSH and CDR2 LQKENI. This CDR3 contains 13 residues. The V and J ends lost 8 bases and 5 bases respectively, with 15 bases between them. The CDR3 coding sequence is TGTGCCAGCCGCCTCAGACAACCCGAGACCCAGTACTTC. This sequence encodes CASRLRQPETQYF.

The table lists this clone with a count of one. The chain couples TRBV7-2 to TRBJ2-1, with TRBD1 as a possible D gene (6 bases). The CDR3 consists of 17 residues. The germline V gene encodes CDR1 SGHTA and CDR2 FQGNSA. The germline V and J ends were trimmed by 4 bases and 1 base, with 17 bases remaining between them. This chain's CDR3 is CASSSGTGTLSYNEQFF. CDR3 bases: TGTGCCAGCAGCTCAGGGACCGGGACACTATCCTACAATGAGCAGTTCTTC.

The gene calls are TRBV11-2 and TRBJ1-5; no clear D gene. The CDR3 loop spans 17 amino acids. Germline V gives CDR1 SGHAT, CDR2 FQNNGV. The ends were cut back, 1 base at V and 0 bases at J, with 13 bases in the middle. CDR3 protein: CASSLGPRKYSNQPQHF. CDR3 nucleotides: TGTGCCAGCAGCTTAGGCCCCCGGAAATATAGCAATCAGCCCCAGCATTTT.

This rearrangement joins TRBV6-5 to TRBJ2-2; the match to TRBD1 covers 8 bases. From germline, CDR1 is MNHEY and CDR2 SVGAGI. CDR3 size: 14 residues. V lost 6 bases, J lost 4 bases, and 4 bases stayed unmatched. CDR3 protein: CASRRTGPTGELFF. The CDR3 DNA is TGTGCCAGCAGACGGACAGGGCCCACCGGGGAGCTGTTTTTT.

The V call is TRBV6-5, the J call TRBJ2-1; D remains unclear. Germline V lookup: CDR1 MNHEY, CDR2 SVGAGI. Trimming removed 5 bases from V and 5 bases from J, with 10 bases in between. The length of the CDR3 is 13 residues. CDR3 amino acids: CASSQHTNNEQFF. CDR3 coding DNA: TGTGCCAGCAGTCAACATACGAACAATGAGCAGTTCTTC.

This clone has just a few counts. The same CDR3 is also encoded by other DNA sequences in this sample. The chain combines TRBV28 with TRBJ2-1; D remains unclear. The ends were cut back, 4 bases at V and 2 bases at J, with 0 bases in the middle. Germline lookup yields CDR1 MDHEN and CDR2 SYDVKM. The CDR3 consists of 11 residues. The CDR3 sequence is CASSSYNEQFF. The CDR3 coding sequence is TGTGCCAGCAGTTCCTACAATGAGCAGTTCTTC.

This chain connects TRBV18 to TRBJ2-7; no clear D. V shed 3 bases and J shed 5 bases, with 14 bases lying between them. Germline lookup yields CDR1 KGHSH and CDR2 LQKENI. This CDR3 spans 14 amino acids. CDR3 coding DNA: TGTGCCAGCTCACCCCGGGCTAATGGCCACGAGCAGTACTTC. Its translation is CASSPRANGHEQYF.

The CDR3 spells CASSLDGTETDTQYF. The CDR3 bases are TGTGCCAGCAGCTTGGACGGGACAGAGACAGATACGCAGTATTTT. This sequence joins TRBV5-4 and TRBJ2-3, with 7 bases aligning to TRBD1. V lost 0 bases and J lost 3; bases outside the gene matches: 4. The CDR3 consists of 15 residues. CDR1 and CDR2 from the germline V gene are SGHNT and YYREEE (reference sequence).

The chain recombines TRBV7-2 with TRBJ2-7; 7 nucleotides match TRBD1. V lost 3 bases, J lost 2 bases, and 7 bases stayed unmatched. Germline V gene sequence: CDR1 SGHTA, CDR2 FQGNSA. The CDR3 extends over 15 amino acids. The CDR3 region has the DNA TGTGCCAGCAGCTTTACAGGGGAGAGGGCCTACGAGCAGTACTTC. This codes for CASSFTGERAYEQYF.

This clone has a single count. The rearrangement joins TRBV2 to TRBJ2-3; 7 nucleotides align to TRBD1. Germline CDR1 reads SNHLY; CDR2 reads FYNNEI. CDR3 length: 16 residues. V lost 10 bases to trimming and J lost 3 bases; unmatched junction nucleotides: 16. The CDR3 DNA reads TGTGCCACGCAAGACAGCCGGGACAGAATAACAGATACGCAGTATTTT. It is translated as CATQDSRDRITDTQYF.

The chain uses TRBV29-1 and TRBJ1-1; 8 nucleotides agree with TRBD1. The germline V gene has CDR1 SQVTM and CDR2 ANQGSEA. This CDR3 region has 13 residues. V was clipped by 7 bases and J by 0 bases; unmatched bases: 4. CDR3 loop: CSAMTGVNTEAFF. The CDR3 DNA reads as TGCAGCGCTATGACAGGGGTGAACACTGAAGCTTTCTTT.

The rearrangement joins TRBV6-1 to TRBJ2-3; D call uncertain. Trimming left V 1 base short and J 3 bases short, with 5 bases between. The germline gives CDR1 MNHNS, CDR2 SASEGT. The CDR3 runs 13 residues. The CDR3 DNA is TGTGCCAGCAGTGAAGTTGTAACAGATACGCAGTATTTT. This translates into CASSEVVTDTQYF.

The rearrangement links TRBV6-5 to TRBJ2-5; D gene uncertain. Trimming removed 0 bases at V and 4 bases at J, with 9 bases between. Germline V gene sequence: CDR1 MNHEY, CDR2 SVGAGI. The CDR3 loop spans 14 amino acids. DNA for the CDR3: TGTGCCAGCAGTTACTCGACCGCCTCAGAGACCCAGTACTTC. Its protein product is CASSYSTASETQYF.

Comments on this clone: Within the sample, other DNA sequences also encode this same CDR3. This chain connects TRBV5-1 to TRBJ2-1, with 11 bases aligning to TRBD2. This CDR3 has 15 residues. CDR1 and CDR2 (germline): SGHRS, YFSETQ. The V gene end was trimmed by 4 bases and the J gene end by 4 bases; junction bases not matched to a gene: 4. The CDR3 spells CASSPGLAVYNEQFF. The CDR3 DNA sequence: TGCGCCAGCAGCCCGGGACTAGCGGTATACAATGAGCAGTTCTTC.

This clone was recorded once. V gene TRBV28 combines with J gene TRBJ2-1; the D gene is possibly TRBD2 (5 bases). With 4 bases removed from V and 5 bases from J, the gap between germline ends came to 15 bases. The germline gives CDR1 MDHEN, CDR2 SYDVKM. CDR3 length equals 15 residues. CDR3 nucleotides: TGTGCCAGCAGTTCCCCGGGAAAAGGCCACAATGAGCAGTTCTTC. This sequence encodes CASSSPGKGHNEQFF.

The chain combines TRBV5-4 with TRBJ1-4; 9 bases line up with TRBD1. The CDR3 runs 15 residues. Germline CDR1 is SGHNT and CDR2 is YYREEE (reference sequence). With 4 bases clipped from V and 8 bases from J, the junction kept 9 bases outside the gene matches. The CDR3 is CASSEWTGAGEKLFF. CDR3 bases: TGTGCCAGCAGCGAATGGACAGGGGCCGGCGAAAAACTGTTTTTT.

For this clone: This specimen includes other DNA sequences encoding the same CDR3. The rearrangement uses TRBV5-1 and TRBJ2-5; no reliable D call. The germline gives CDR1 SGHRS, CDR2 YFSETQ. V was trimmed by 4 bases and J by 2 bases, leaving 6 bases between them. CDR3 length: 12 amino acids. This CDR3 reads CASSSQQETQYF. The CDR3 DNA reads as TGCGCCAGCAGCAGCCAGCAAGAGACCCAGTACTTC.

CDR3 nucleotide sequence: TGTGCCACGTCCTCTTCTAGCGGAGCCTACAATGAGCAGTTCTTC. Protein product: CATSSSSGAYNEQFF. V usage is TRBV15 and J usage is TRBJ2-1; 7 bases are shared with TRBD2. Looked up from germline, CDR1 is LNHNV and CDR2 is YYDKDF (reference sequence). The CDR3 runs to 15 residues. The V gene end was trimmed by 9 bases and the J gene end by 2 bases; junction bases not matched to a gene: 10.